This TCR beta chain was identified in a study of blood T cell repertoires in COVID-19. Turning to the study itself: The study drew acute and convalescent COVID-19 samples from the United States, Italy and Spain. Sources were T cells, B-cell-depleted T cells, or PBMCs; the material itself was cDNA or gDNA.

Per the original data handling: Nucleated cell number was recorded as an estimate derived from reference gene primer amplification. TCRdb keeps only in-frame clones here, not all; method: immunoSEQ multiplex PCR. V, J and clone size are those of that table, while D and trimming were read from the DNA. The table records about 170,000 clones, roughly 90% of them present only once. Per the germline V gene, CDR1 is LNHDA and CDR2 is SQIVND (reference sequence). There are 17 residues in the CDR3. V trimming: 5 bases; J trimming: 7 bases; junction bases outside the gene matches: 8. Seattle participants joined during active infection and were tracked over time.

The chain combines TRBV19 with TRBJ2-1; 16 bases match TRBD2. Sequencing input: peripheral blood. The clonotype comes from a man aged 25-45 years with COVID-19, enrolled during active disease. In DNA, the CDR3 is TGTGCCAGTAGTGGAGGGACTAGCGGGAGGGCCAATAATGAGCAGTTCTTC. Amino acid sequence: CASSGGTSGRANNEQFF.